The clone carrying this T cell receptor beta chain occurred a few times. TCRdb ran MiXCR on the 5' RACE reads and lists one entry per CDR3 protein. The sample contains approximately 190,000 distinct CDR3 sequences, around 15% of which appear only once. This entry belongs to a study of identical twins. A further study also used this sample, focusing on T cells expressing NK-cell markers.

Sample: CD8+ T cells sorted from blood. The receptor comes from a young woman in good health.

CDR3 in DNA: TGTGCCAGCAGCCGAGGATCACCCCTCCACTTT. This encodes CASSRGSPLHF. V usage is TRBV28 and J usage is TRBJ1-6; D is uncertain. The V gene lost 6 bases and the J gene lost 10 bases, with 7 bases spanning the gap. CDR3 length equals 11 residues. Germline V lookup: CDR1 MDHEN, CDR2 SYDVKM.